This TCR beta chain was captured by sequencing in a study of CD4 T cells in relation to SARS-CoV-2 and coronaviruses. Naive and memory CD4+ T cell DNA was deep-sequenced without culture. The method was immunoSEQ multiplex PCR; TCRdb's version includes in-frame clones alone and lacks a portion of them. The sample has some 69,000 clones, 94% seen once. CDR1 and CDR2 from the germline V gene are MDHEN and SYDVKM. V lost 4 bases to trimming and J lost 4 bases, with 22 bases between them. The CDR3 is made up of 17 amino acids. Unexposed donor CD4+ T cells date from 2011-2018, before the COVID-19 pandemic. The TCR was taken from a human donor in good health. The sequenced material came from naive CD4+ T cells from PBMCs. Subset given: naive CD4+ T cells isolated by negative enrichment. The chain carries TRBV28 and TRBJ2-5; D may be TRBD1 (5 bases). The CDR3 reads CASSSIGHRQPPETQYF. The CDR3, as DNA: TGTGCCAGCAGTTCTATAGGACACCGGCAACCACCAGAGACCCAGTACTTC.